One and the same sample provided the 11 T cell receptor beta chains below, sequenced in a study of T cell repertoires in ileal Crohn's disease. Method: immunoSEQ multiplex PCR; TCRdb's copy keeps in-frame clones and lacks some. Among thousands of clones listed, 81% were seen once. The specimen sequenced was ileal tissue. These receptor sequences come from an adult with Crohn's disease.

The V call is TRBV25-1, the J call TRBJ2-7, with 7 bases lining up with TRBD2. V dropped 6 bases and J dropped 4; count of bases not matched to a gene: 18. Germline-derived CDR1 and CDR2 are MGHDK and SYGVNS. The CDR3 consists of 17 residues. DNA for the CDR3: TGTGCCAGCAGCGGACCCCCCTTTGGAAGGGGAGGGTACGAGCAGTACTTC. Encoded protein: CASSGPPFGRGGYEQYF.

The chain couples TRBV19 to TRBJ1-2; tentatively, D is TRBD1 (6 bases). CDR1 is LNHDA, CDR2 SQIVND, per germline (reference sequence). CDR3 length: 13 amino acids. V lost 7 bases and J lost 4, with 13 bases in between. The CDR3 DNA sequence: TGTGCCAGTAACGCGGGGGCAGGCTATGGCTACACCTTC. Translating gives CASNAGAGYGYTF.

The chain uses TRBV7-6 and TRBJ2-3; D is perhaps TRBD1 (6 bases). The V gene's germline CDR1 is SGHVS and CDR2 FNYEAQ. V was pared by 5 bases and J by 9 bases, with 18 bases between. The CDR3 loop spans 14 amino acids. CDR3 residues: CASSHDRLAPTQYF. In DNA form, the CDR3 reads TGTGCCAGCAGCCACGACAGGTTGGCCCCGACGCAGTATTTT.

This chain joins TRBV5-1 and TRBJ2-5; 9 nucleotides align to TRBD1. The germline CDR1 and CDR2 sequences are SGHRS and YFSETQ. The CDR3 is 14 amino acids. J was trimmed by 5 bases and V by 2 bases; bases with no gene match: 4. The CDR3 spells CASSFRTGEETQYF. CDR3 DNA sequence: TGCGCCAGCAGCTTCCGGACAGGGGAGGAGACCCAGTACTTC.

The chain combines TRBV28 with TRBJ2-5; 10 nucleotides line up with TRBD2. This CDR3 region has 15 residues. V dropped 7 bases and J dropped 2; count of bases not matched to a gene: 7. CDR1 is MDHEN, CDR2 SYDVKM, per germline. CDR3 loop: CASKTSGATQETQYF. The DNA of the CDR3 is TGTGCCAGCAAAACTAGCGGGGCGACACAAGAGACCCAGTACTTC. Full variable domain (outside the CDR3, taken from reference TRBV28 and TRBJ2-5): DVKVTQSSRYLVKRTGEKVFLECVQDMDHENMFWYRQDPGLGLRLIYFSYDVKMKEKGDIPEGYSVSREKKERFSLILESASTNQTSMYLCASKTSGATQETQYFGPGTRLLVL.

In its sample, this clone was seen a few times. The rearrangement links TRBV9 to TRBJ2-2; 9 bases map to TRBD1. The ends lost 4 bases at V and 0 bases at J; junction bases unmatched: 10. Germline V gene data show CDR1 as SGDLS and CDR2 as YYNGEE. This CDR3 has 18 amino acids. In DNA, the CDR3 is TGTGCCAGCAGCCCGCGGGAAACAGGGGGCGCGAACACCGGGGAGCTGTTTTTT. It codes for CASSPRETGGANTGELFF.

The V gene is TRBV27, the J gene TRBJ1-5; D may be TRBD1 (5 bases). The V gene lost 3 bases and the J gene lost 6 bases, with 9 bases spanning the gap. The CDR3 sequence is 13 residues long. Germline CDR1 MNHEY, CDR2 SMNVEV (reference sequence). The CDR3 coding sequence is TGTGCCAGCAGTTTGGGGGGAGGTCAGCCCCAGCATTTT. Amino acid sequence: CASSLGGGQPQHF.

The chain has TRBV27 and TRBJ2-3, with D perhaps matching TRBD2 (5 bases). Germline lookup yields CDR1 MNHEY and CDR2 SMNVEV (reference sequence). CDR3 length: 12 amino acids. The ends were cut back, 4 bases at V and 9 bases at J, with 11 bases in the middle. CDR3 residues: CASSSQSGTQYF. DNA for the CDR3: TGTGCCAGCAGTTCCCAGAGCGGCACGCAGTATTTT.

The V and J genes are TRBV7-8 and TRBJ2-2; TRBD2 is a possible D gene (5 bases). CDR3 length: 16 amino acids. Trimming left V 3 bases short and J 4 bases short, with 15 bases between. CDR1 and CDR2 (germline): SGHVS, FQNEAQ. CDR3 sequence: CASSFRSLVSTGELFF. As DNA, the CDR3 is TGTGCCAGCAGCTTTCGTTCACTAGTTTCCACCGGGGAGCTGTTTTTT.

This chain links TRBV6-6 with TRBJ2-7; 10 nucleotides match TRBD2. The J segment lost 6 bases and the V segment lost 6 bases, leaving 8 bases of the junction unmatched. Germline CDR1 MNHNY, CDR2 SVGAGI (reference sequence). The CDR3 spans 14 residues. CDR3 DNA: TGTGCCAGCAGCCGTCTAGCGGGAGAAAGCGAGCAGTACTTC. It is translated as CASSRLAGESEQYF.

The rearrangement joins TRBV14 to TRBJ2-1, with D hard to call. Germline lookup yields CDR1 SGHDN and CDR2 FVKESK. The CDR3 has 12 amino acids. The V end was cut by 2 bases, the J end by 6 bases, with 5 bases between. CDR3 residues: CASSQTRNEQFF. CDR3 in DNA: TGTGCCAGCAGCCAAACGCGCAATGAGCAGTTCTTC.